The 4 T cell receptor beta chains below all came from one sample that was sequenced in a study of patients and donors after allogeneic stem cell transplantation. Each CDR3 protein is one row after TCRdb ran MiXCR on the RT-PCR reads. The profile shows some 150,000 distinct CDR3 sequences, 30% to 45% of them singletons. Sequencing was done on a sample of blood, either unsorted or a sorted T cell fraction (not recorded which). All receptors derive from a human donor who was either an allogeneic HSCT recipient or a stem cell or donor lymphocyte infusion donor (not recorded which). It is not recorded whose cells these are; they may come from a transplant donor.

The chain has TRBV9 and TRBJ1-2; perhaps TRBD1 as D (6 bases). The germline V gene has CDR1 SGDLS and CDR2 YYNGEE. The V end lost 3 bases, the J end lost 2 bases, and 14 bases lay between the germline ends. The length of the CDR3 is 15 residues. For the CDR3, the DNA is TGTGCCAGCAGCGCTGATACAGGGACCAACTATGGCTACACCTTC. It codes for CASSADTGTNYGYTF.

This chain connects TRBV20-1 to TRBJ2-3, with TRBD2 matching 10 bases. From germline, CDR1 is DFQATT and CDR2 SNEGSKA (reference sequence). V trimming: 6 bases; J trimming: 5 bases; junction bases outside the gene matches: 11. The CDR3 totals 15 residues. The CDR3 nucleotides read TGCAGTGCGGAACTAGCGGGGCTATGGGGAGATACGCAGTATTTT. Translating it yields CSAELAGLWGDTQYF.

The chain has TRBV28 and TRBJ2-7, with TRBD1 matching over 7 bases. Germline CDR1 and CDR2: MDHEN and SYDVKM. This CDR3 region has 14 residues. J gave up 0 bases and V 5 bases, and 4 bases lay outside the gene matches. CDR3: CASSGDRPSYEQYV. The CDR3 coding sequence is TGTGCCAGCAGTGGGGACAGACCCTCCTACGAGCAGTACGTC.

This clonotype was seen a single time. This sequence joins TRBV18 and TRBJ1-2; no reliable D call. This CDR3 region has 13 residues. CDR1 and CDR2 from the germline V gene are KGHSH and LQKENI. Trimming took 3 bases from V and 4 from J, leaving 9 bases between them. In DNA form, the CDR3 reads TGTGCCAGCTCACCGGTCCCAGTCTATGGCTACACCTTC. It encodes CASSPVPVYGYTF. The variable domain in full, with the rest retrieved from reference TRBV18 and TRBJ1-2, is NAGVMQNPRHLVRRRGQEARLRCSPMKGHSHVYWYRQLPEEGLKFMVYLQKENIIDESGMPKERFSAEFPKEGPSILRIQQVVRGDSAAYFCASSPVPVYGYTFGSGTRLTVV.